This T cell receptor beta chain was sequenced during a study of blood T cells in healthy people across ages. V lost 6 bases and J 3 bases, leaving 16 bases between the germline ends. Per the germline V gene, CDR1 is SGHTA and CDR2 is FQGNSA. There are 15 residues in the CDR3. Sample-barcoded 5' priming and a J-beta primer mix drove a second PCR of about 7 to 11 cycles. A single record per CDR3 protein comes from TCRdb applying MiXCR to the 5' RACE reads. Seen here are hundreds of thousands of distinct CDR3 sequences, 53% observed once, and the top ten hold approximately 40%. The sequenced sample was blood. The rearrangement joins TRBV7-2 to TRBJ2-3; no definite D call. The TCR was taken from a man older than 75 in good health. The CDR3 DNA reads TGTGCCAGCAGATACATAGGAGCCGCGACAGATACGCAGTATTTT. It codes for CASRYIGAATDTQYF.